Listed here are 14 T cell receptor beta chains from one sample, sequenced in a study of T cells after posttransplantation cyclophosphamide. Repertoires were generated with immunoSEQ multiplex PCR, while TCRdb's copy carries only in-frame clones and drops some. The sample has some 10,000 clones, none seen only once; the top ten hold approximately 13%. Cyclophosphamide on days +3 and +4 followed busulfan-fludarabine conditioning and a marrow graft. The material sequenced was PBMCs, taken after allogeneic stem cell transplant with posttransplant cyclophosphamide. The receptors come from a female patient in her forties who received an allogeneic stem cell transplant from a related donor, was CMV-positive, and had no GVHD. Some of the T cells might come from the graft donor.

This clone was seen at least ten times. The chain links TRBV6-1 to TRBJ2-4, with a weak D call TRBD1 (6 bases). This CDR3 comprises 15 residues. The V gene's germline CDR1 is MNHNS and CDR2 SASEGT. V lost 6 bases, J lost 6 bases, and 18 bases lay in between. The CDR3 here is CASSLQGGYGNIQYF. The CDR3 region has the DNA TGTGCCAGCAGCCTACAGGGCGGGTACGGAAACATTCAGTACTTC.

This clone has ten or more counts. J is TRBJ2-7 and V is TRBV27; 8 bases fit TRBD1. The J segment lost 0 bases and the V segment lost 0 bases, leaving 7 bases of the junction unmatched. This CDR3 is built from 17 residues. The germline V gene encodes CDR1 MNHEY and CDR2 SMNVEV (reference sequence). In DNA form, the CDR3 reads TGTGCCAGCAGTTTATCCCCGGGACAGGCCAGCTCCTACGAGCAGTACTTC. It is translated as CASSLSPGQASSYEQYF.

This clone showed up many times. Here the CDR3 reads CASSGRRGANTQYF. CDR3 bases: TGTGCCAGTAGCGGGAGACGGGGGGCGAATACGCAGTATTTT. This chain links TRBV19 with TRBJ2-3, with a weak D call TRBD2 (7 bases). The V end was cut by 6 bases, the J end by 7 bases, with 17 bases between. Per the germline V gene, CDR1 is LNHDA and CDR2 is SQIVND (reference sequence). The CDR3 has 14 amino acids.

This clone was picked up many times. V gene TRBV2 combines with J gene TRBJ2-5, with D maybe TRBD2 (7 bases). With 5 bases removed from V and 5 bases from J, the gap between germline ends came to 15 bases. Germline CDR1 is SNHLY and CDR2 is FYNNEI. CDR3 length: 14 residues. The CDR3 coding sequence is TGTGCCAGCAGTCTATACGGGGGGCCGGAGACCCAGTACTTC. This gives the protein CASSLYGGPETQYF.

This clone has a count of ten or more. CDR3 region: CASSLEGGQSYNEQFF. For the CDR3, the DNA is TGCGCCAGCAGCTTAGAGGGAGGTCAGAGCTACAATGAGCAGTTCTTC. The chain combines TRBV5-1 with TRBJ2-1; the D gene is possibly TRBD2 (6 bases). Germline V gene data show CDR1 as SGHRS and CDR2 as YFSETQ. The CDR3 has 16 amino acids. With 2 bases removed from V and 3 bases from J, the gap between germline ends came to 15 bases.

This clone was observed many times. The chain uses TRBV4-2 and TRBJ2-5; 10 nucleotides line up with TRBD2. Germline V gene data show CDR1 as LGHNA and CDR2 as YNFKEQ. The CDR3 is made up of 20 amino acids. J lost 3 bases, V lost 7 bases, and 23 bases had no gene match. CDR3 bases: TGTGCCAGCAAACAGTTCTTTGGGTCAGCGGGGGGGGCCGAGGAAGAGACCCAGTACTTC. Amino acids: CASKQFFGSAGGAEEETQYF.

Ten or more counts support this clone. This chain links TRBV27 with TRBJ2-7; a weak D match, TRBD2 (6 bases). CDR1 MNHEY and CDR2 SMNVEV come from the germline V gene (reference sequence). Between the trimmed V and J ends, which lost 3 bases and 2 bases, there was a span of 20 bases. The CDR3 runs to 17 residues. This chain's CDR3 is CASSFHPTSLPTYEQYF. CDR3 nucleotides: TGTGCCAGCAGTTTTCACCCGACTAGTCTACCTACCTACGAGCAGTACTTC.

The table lists this clone with many counts. The gene calls are TRBV18 and TRBJ1-2, with D perhaps TRBD1 (5 bases). This CDR3 is built from 14 residues. Germline V gene sequence: CDR1 KGHSH, CDR2 LQKENI. Trimming removed 3 bases at V and 4 bases at J, with 12 bases between. CDR3 residues: CASSPPSGGYGYTF. CDR3 DNA sequence: TGTGCCAGCTCACCCCCCTCCGGGGGCTATGGCTACACCTTC.

This clone has a count of ten or more. The V and J genes are TRBV30 and TRBJ1-3; D is ambiguous. Germline CDR1 and CDR2: GTSNPN and SVGIG (reference sequence). The CDR3 spans 13 residues. V was shortened by 5 bases and J by 0 bases, with 8 bases between the two germline ends. The CDR3 DNA reads as TGTGCCTGGGGTGGAGGCTCTGGAAACACCATATATTTT. It is translated as CAWGGGSGNTIYF.

This clone was counted many times. This chain uses TRBV7-7 with TRBJ2-2, with TRBD1 identical over 8 bases. The V gene end was trimmed by 5 bases and the J gene end by 4 bases; junction bases not matched to a gene: 9. This CDR3 comprises 16 residues. Germline V gene lookup returns CDR1 SSHAT and CDR2 FNYEAQ (reference sequence). CDR3 loop: CASSLRQGTSTGELFF. For the CDR3, the DNA is TGTGCCAGCAGCCTCAGACAGGGGACGTCCACCGGGGAGCTGTTTTTT.

There are many counts of this clone. V is TRBV20-1 and J is TRBJ2-5; D may be TRBD1 (5 bases). Germline CDR1 and CDR2: DFQATT and SNEGSKA (reference sequence). CDR3 size: 11 residues. With 5 bases removed from V and 5 bases from J, the gap between germline ends came to 9 bases. In DNA, the CDR3 is TGCAGTGCTGGGGCGTGGGAGACCCAGTACTTC. Protein product: CSAGAWETQYF.

In its sample, this clone was seen many times. The chain has TRBV7-3 and TRBJ2-3, with TRBD2 as a possible D gene (6 bases). The CDR3 runs to 15 residues. Germline-derived CDR1 and CDR2 are SGHTA and FQGTGA. The V end lost 3 bases, the J end lost 1 base, and 11 bases lay between the germline ends. Written as DNA, the CDR3 is TGTGCCAGCAGCTTTAGCGGTGTCGGCACAGATACGCAGTATTTT. Its protein is CASSFSGVGTDTQYF. Complete variable domain (other parts from reference TRBV7-3 and TRBJ2-3): GAGVSQTPSNKVTEKGKYVELRCDPISGHTALYWYRQSLGQGPEFLIYFQGTGAADDSGLPNDRFFAVRPEGSVSTLKIQRTERGDSAVYLCASSFSGVGTDTQYFGPGTRLTVL.

This clone has ten or more counts. CDR3 residues: CASSVAGTAAPYGYTF. The CDR3 region has the DNA TGTGCCAGCAGCGTAGCCGGGACTGCAGCTCCATATGGCTACACCTTC. This chain joins TRBV9 and TRBJ1-2; D might be TRBD1 (5 bases). Deletions cut 0 bases from V and 5 bases from J, with 17 bases between. The CDR3 consists of 16 residues. Germline-derived CDR1 and CDR2 are SGDLS and YYNGEE.

This clone was counted many times. V gene TRBV28 combines with J gene TRBJ2-3, with D unresolved. The CDR3 has 13 residues. V was pared by 6 bases and J by 0 bases, with 7 bases between. Germline V gene lookup returns CDR1 MDHEN and CDR2 SYDVKM. CDR3 in DNA: TGTGCCAGCAGAGACACTAGCACAGATACGCAGTATTTT. It specifies CASRDTSTDTQYF.